This T cell receptor (beta chain) was identified in a study of blood T cell repertoires in COVID-19. Study in general: PBMCs, B-cell-depleted T cells, or T cells provided the cDNA or gDNA that made up the material.

The CDR3 is 17 residues long. From germline, CDR1 is SGHNT and CDR2 YYREEE (reference sequence). Trimming at V came to 4 bases and at J to 5 bases, leaving 13 bases not matched to a gene. Method: immunoSEQ multiplex PCR; TCRdb's copy keeps in-frame clones and lacks some. Of 45,000 to 50,000 clones in the sample, around 85% are singletons; the top ten hold about a tenth. The V gene is TRBV5-4, the J gene TRBJ2-5; 11 positions match TRBD2. The sequence derives from a human donor in a cohort sampled during active COVID-19. Sequenced material: peripheral blood. In nucleotides, the CDR3 is TGTGCCAGCAGCCCCCTCCTAAAGCCTAGCGGGGGGGAGACCCAGTACTTC. It yields the protein CASSPLLKPSGGETQYF.